What follows are 18 T cell receptor beta chains derived from one specimen sequenced in a study of blood T cell repertoires in COVID-19. The table came from immunoSEQ multiplex PCR; TCRdb's copy has only in-frame clones and leaves some out. Among roughly 51,000 clones, around 90% were seen once, and the ten largest hold 6.5%. The source material was peripheral blood. Receptors were obtained from a man aged 50 to 59 with active COVID-19.

This chain joins TRBV10-2 and TRBJ2-3; possible D gene TRBD2, 5 bases. V was clipped by 7 bases and J by 0 bases, with 11 bases between them. Germline V gene sequence: CDR1 WSHSY, CDR2 SAAADI. This CDR3 contains 14 residues. The DNA of the CDR3 is TGCGCCAGCAAAAGCGGCCTAAGCACAGATACGCAGTATTTT. Translated, it gives CASKSGLSTDTQYF.

V and J are TRBV4-3 and TRBJ2-3; TRBD2 agrees at 7 bases. The trim removed 0 bases at V and 0 bases at J, leaving 6 bases unmatched. Germline V CDR1 and CDR2: LGHNA, YSLEER. This CDR3 contains 17 residues. CDR3 amino acids: CASSQDQNGGSTDTQYF. CDR3 in DNA: TGCGCCAGCAGCCAAGATCAAAACGGGGGGAGCACAGATACGCAGTATTTT.

The chain has TRBV6-5 and TRBJ2-7; perhaps TRBD1 as D (5 bases). Trimming stripped 5 bases from V and 1 base from J, with 9 bases between. Per germline, CDR1 MNHEY and CDR2 SVGAGI. The CDR3 is 13 residues long. In nucleotides, the CDR3 is TGTGCCAGCAGTAGACAGTATTCCTACGAGCAGTACTTC. Protein: CASSRQYSYEQYF.

This clone has more than one count but fewer than ten. The CDR3 DNA reads as TGCGCCAGCAGGCCTGGGACAGGGAGTTACGAGCAGTACTTC. Encoded protein: CASRPGTGSYEQYF. The chain joins TRBV5-1 to TRBJ2-7; 9 bases map to TRBD1. Germline V CDR1 and CDR2: SGHRS, YFSETQ. CDR3 length: 14 amino acids. Trimming took 5 bases from V and 4 from J; bases not matched to a gene: 7.

This sequence joins TRBV2 and TRBJ1-1, with unresolved D. Germline V gene lookup returns CDR1 SNHLY and CDR2 FYNNEI. V was shortened by 4 bases and J by 0 bases, with 9 bases between the two germline ends. CDR3 length: 14 residues. CDR3 nucleotide sequence: TGTGCCAGCAGTGGCGACTTTATGAACACTGAAGCTTTCTTT. This codes for CASSGDFMNTEAFF. Filled out from reference TRBV2 and TRBJ1-1, the complete variable domain reads EPEVTQTPSHQVTQMGQEVILRCVPISNHLYFYWYRQILGQKVEFLVSFYNNEISEKSEIFDDQFSVERPDGSNFTLKIRSTKLEDSAMYFCASSGDFMNTEAFFGQGTRLTVV.

J is TRBJ2-2 and V is TRBV19, with 7 positions matching TRBD1. With V trimmed by 0 bases and J by 5 bases, 6 bases remained unmatched. The CDR3 loop spans 16 amino acids. Germline values: CDR1 LNHDA, CDR2 SQIVND (reference sequence). The CDR3 DNA sequence: TGTGCCAGTAGTATAGATCCGAGACAGGGTACCGGGGAGCTGTTTTTT. Its translation is CASSIDPRQGTGELFF.

The J gene is TRBJ1-1, the V gene TRBV4-2, with D maybe TRBD1 (6 bases). CDR1 is LGHNA, CDR2 YNFKEQ, per germline. V was cut by 4 bases and J by 5 bases, with 14 bases left in between. The CDR3 extends over 14 amino acids. The CDR3 sequence is CASSPPIGGTEAFF. CDR3 DNA: TGTGCCAGCAGCCCACCCATAGGGGGAACTGAAGCTTTCTTT.

The V gene is TRBV30, the J gene TRBJ1-6, with TRBD1 as a possible D gene (5 bases). The germline V and J ends were trimmed by 2 bases and 4 bases, with 12 bases remaining between them. This CDR3 spans 15 amino acids. Germline V gene data show CDR1 as GTSNPN and CDR2 as SVGIG (reference sequence). CDR3 in DNA: TGTGCCTGGAGTTCAGGGCGACAGTATAATTCACCCCTCCACTTT. Translation gives CAWSSGRQYNSPLHF. The variable domain in full, completed from reference TRBV30 and TRBJ1-6, reads SQTIHQWPATLVQPVGSPLSLECTVEGTSNPNLYWYRQAAGRGLQLLFYSVGIGQISSEVPQNLSASRPQDRQFILSSKKLLLSDSGFYLCAWSSGRQYNSPLHFGNGTRLTVT.

The V call is TRBV5-1, the J call TRBJ2-7; no reliable D call. V shed 2 bases and J shed 3 bases, with 6 bases lying between them. Germline-derived CDR1 and CDR2 are SGHRS and YFSETQ. The CDR3 length is 12 residues. CDR3: CASSLGVYEQYF. The DNA for the CDR3 is TGCGCCAGCAGCTTAGGAGTCTACGAGCAGTACTTC.

The V gene is TRBV7-9, the J gene TRBJ1-5; D is undetermined. V lost 1 base to trimming and J lost 5 bases, with 6 bases between them. The CDR3 covers 13 residues. Germline V gives CDR1 SEHNR, CDR2 FQNEAQ (reference sequence). The DNA for the CDR3 is TGTGCCAGCAGCTTAGTCGGGGATCAGCCCCAGCATTTT. Protein sequence: CASSLVGDQPQHF.

This clone has just one count. The chain uses TRBV6-5 and TRBJ1-1; 9 bases are a match to TRBD1. Trimming cost V 4 bases and J 7 bases; bases outside gene matches: 4. Germline CDR1 reads MNHEY; CDR2 reads SVGAGI. The CDR3 is 13 residues long. CDR3 protein: CASSFGTGYEAFF. As DNA, the CDR3 is TGTGCCAGCAGTTTCGGGACAGGGTATGAAGCTTTCTTT.

This clone was found a few times. The V and J genes are TRBV5-4 and TRBJ2-5, with D perhaps TRBD2 (7 bases). Germline V gene sequence: CDR1 SGHNT, CDR2 YYREEE (reference sequence). V was shortened by 2 bases and J by 4 bases, with 18 bases between the two germline ends. CDR3 length: 16 amino acids. The CDR3 DNA is TGTGCCAGCAGCTTAAAAGGGGGAGGGGTAGGAGAGACCCAGTACTTC. Translating it yields CASSLKGGGVGETQYF.

This clone occurred a few times. This chain joins TRBV2 and TRBJ1-2, with D possibly being TRBD1 (6 bases). Germline lookup yields CDR1 SNHLY and CDR2 FYNNEI. V shed 7 bases and J shed 3 bases, with 15 bases lying between them. The CDR3 runs 14 residues. This CDR3 is CASMRTESDYGYTF. The CDR3 DNA reads TGTGCCAGCATGAGGACAGAATCGGACTATGGCTACACCTTC.

This chain links TRBV29-1 with TRBJ2-2, with D perhaps matching TRBD1 (6 bases). This CDR3 has 13 residues. V was shortened by 8 bases and J by 1 base, with 11 bases between the two germline ends. Germline V gives CDR1 SQVTM, CDR2 ANQGSEA. The CDR3 DNA follows: TGCAGCCTCAGGGGCGGGAACACCGGGGAGCTGTTTTTT. This encodes CSLRGGNTGELFF.

The chain employs TRBV18 and TRBJ2-2, with 8 bases fitting TRBD2. The CDR3 covers 16 residues. V shed 3 bases, J shed 0 bases, and the junction held 3 bases outside the gene matches. Germline-derived CDR1 and CDR2 are KGHSH and LQKENI. The CDR3 DNA sequence: TGTGCCAGCTCACCTAGCGGGGACACGAACACCGGGGAGCTGTTTTTT. Its protein is CASSPSGDTNTGELFF.

The J gene is TRBJ1-6, the V gene TRBV6-2 or TRBV6-3; possible D gene TRBD1, 6 bases. The CDR3 length is 13 residues. With 5 bases removed from V and 9 bases from J, the gap between germline ends came to 11 bases. Germline V gives CDR1 MNHEY, CDR2 SVGEGT. The CDR3 coding sequence is TGTGCCAGCAGTCAACGGACAGCTTCACCCCTCCACTTT. It encodes CASSQRTASPLHF.

The chain employs TRBV28 and TRBJ1-5, with TRBD1 as a possible D gene (5 bases). This CDR3 spans 14 amino acids. In germline, CDR1 is MDHEN, CDR2 SYDVKM. V lost 3 bases and J lost 4, with 10 bases in between. The CDR3 DNA follows: TGTGCCAGCAGTTTTTTGGGGGGGAATCAGCCCCAGCATTTT. The encoded protein is CASSFLGGNQPQHF.

In its sample, this clone was seen a few times. V and J are TRBV7-9 and TRBJ2-7; TRBD2 agrees at 7 bases. The CDR3 extends over 16 amino acids. After removal of 5 bases from V and 5 bases from J, the junction contained 15 bases not matched to a gene. The V gene's germline CDR1 is SEHNR and CDR2 FQNEAQ (reference sequence). CDR3 in amino acids: CASSPRGEGDLHEQYF. The CDR3 coding sequence is TGTGCCAGCAGCCCCCGGGGGGAGGGTGACTTACACGAGCAGTACTTC.